This T cell receptor (beta chain) is drawn from a study of T cells in Graves' hyperthyroidism and ophthalmopathy (dated by TCRdb to the late 2010s). Background on the whole study: Peripheral blood was sampled at the time of initial diagnosis, prior to any treatment. TCR V-J signatures able to tell the groups apart were searched for in a discovery cohort of 100 patients, of whom under 45 had Graves' ophthalmopathy and roughly 57 had stable Graves' hyperthyroidism. Prospective prediction of ophthalmopathy was tested in an independent validation cohort consisting of 18 hyperthyroidism patients and approximately 16 patients who later progressed to ophthalmopathy. The 95 to 100 discovery patients were divided at random into training and test sets in a 7:3 ratio. Thyroid tissue and blood T-cell repertoires from about 6 Graves' hyperthyroidism patients were also compared in the study. Following sampling, methimazole starting at 30 mg daily was given to hyperthyroidism patients, and high-dose intravenous methylprednisolone was given to ophthalmopathy patients. TCR Vbeta CDR3 sequencing of fewer than 150 peripheral blood samples (about 45 ophthalmopathy, roughly 72 hyperthyroidism and some 17 progressor patients) is reported in the paper. What the authors observed across the whole study: Ophthalmopathy was separated from stable hyperthyroidism by a 13 V-J signature model, with approximately 86% sensitivity and about 81% specificity obtained in cross-validation and 80%/75% obtained in testing. Most expanded thyroid clonotypes (frequency above 0.001) were also detected in blood, suggesting blood repertoires may reflect thyroid immune responses. Sample size was not statistically predetermined, and investigators were not blinded to group allocation. In validation, progression to ophthalmopathy was predicted by the model with approximately 67% sensitivity and around 76% specificity, a median of roughly 6.4 months before onset.

The TCR beta CDR3 regions were amplified from the RNA transcripts. The first round of RT-PCR for the TCR CDR3 was performed with the HTBI primer set and the Qiagen OneStep RT-PCR kit. The libraries were constructed in a second round of multiplex PCR and then size-selected and purified. Paired-end sequencing of the libraries was performed with 100 bp reads on an Illumina HiSeq2000. The authors' pipeline ran thus. Raw data were processed with SOAPnuke, discarding reads with adapters, uncalled bases, mean Phred below 15, or no exact constant-primer or identifier match. COPE v1.2.5 was used to merge the high-quality paired reads, and each unique nucleotide sequence was defined as a clonotype. MiTCR v1.1 was used to align the clonotypes against IMGT TRBV, TRBD and TRBJ reference segments. The analysis was restricted to V-J combinations with a frequency above 0.0001, which together covered 98% to 99.2% of the repertoires. A TCS score was defined as the ratio between F50 (clonal expansion) and ExV (chaos), using BLOSUM62-based TCRdist between CDR3 peptides within each V-J. Welch's t-statistics and random forest reduced around 520 V-J features to roughly 13, which were used in a naive Bayes classifier (R e1071). The public reads were reanalyzed by TCRdb: fastp trimming at Q25, MiXCR alignment, in-frame beta chains only. Rows with a matching CDR3 protein are joined into one entry that keeps the most common DNA and genes. What appears here as the V and J calls and clone size reflects TCRdb's work, not the paper's. The sample data list under 350,000 distinct CDR3 sequences, and approximately 15% of these were observed just once. Clones ranked in the top ten supply 7.9% of the sample.

A patient counted as having stable Graves' hyperthyroidism if no progression to ophthalmopathy occurred over 18 months of follow-up. The hyperthyroidism patients were between 18 and 65 years old and newly diagnosed, with a disease duration of less than 2 months. Any patient with an uncontrolled infection, another autoimmune disease, pregnancy or lactation was excluded. Clinical symptoms, serum thyroxine and TRAb, thyroid ultrasound, and orbital computed tomography formed the basis for the diagnoses. Ficoll-Paque density gradient centrifugation was used to isolate PBMCs from around 10 ml of fresh peripheral blood. Trizol reagent was used to extract total RNA, and RNA quality was then checked on an Agilent 2100 Bioanalyzer. This clonotype appeared a few times. There is no known antigen for this receptor. No qualities accompany the bases; no much larger clone lies one base away. The CDR3 goes from the cysteine to the phenylalanine over 14 residues. Here the CDR3 DNA is all that survives: 42 bases in frame from base 1. Trimming takes 5 bases from V and 9 bases from J, and the germline ends sit 14 bases apart. Reading the germline V gene (reference sequence) gives CDR1 SEHNR and CDR2 FQNEAQ.

The clonotype originates from a woman in her thirties or forties with Graves' hyperthyroidism. This receptor chain uses TRBV7-9 and TRBJ1-6; too little of a D gene remains to name it. Sequenced input: blood. The sequenced DNA is TGTGCCAGCAGCCCGGAATCCGGCCGTTCACCCCTCCACTTT. Protein translation: CASSPESGRSPLHF.